Listed below are T cell receptor beta chains from one sample, sequenced in a study of early T cells in non-severe SARS-CoV-2 infection. TCRdb re-called the 5' RACE reads with MiXCR, one entry per CDR3 protein. Of more than 60,000 distinct CDR3 sequences listed, over 4.5% are singletons. Specimen: whole blood. These receptors all stem from an adult who was a healthcare worker with PCR-confirmed SARS-CoV-2 infection or an uninfected control (not recorded which). CDR3s include the opening cysteine and the closing phenylalanine or tryptophan. Each record gives: CDR3 protein, CDR3 DNA, J gene, V gene, clone size, D gene. A D gene is named only where the DNA matches it firmly. Clone sizes are given selectively: once, few, many, or a class where the clone is expanded.

CASSELDSPLHF | TGTGCCAGCAGTGAGTTGGATTCACCCCTCCACTTT | TRBJ1-6 | TRBV6-1 | few | .
CASSRTNTNEKLFF | TGTGCCAGCAGTAGGACGAATACTAATGAAAAACTGTTTTTT | TRBJ1-4 | TRBV12-3/TRBV12-4 | . | .
CASSLALASKHEQYF | TGTGCCAGCAGTTTAGCTCTAGCTAGCAAGCACGAGCAGTACTTC | TRBJ2-7 | TRBV12-3/TRBV12-4 | many | .
CASSSLGGMTEAFF | TGTGCCAGCAGCTCCTTGGGAGGGATGACTGAAGCTTTCTTT | TRBJ1-1 | TRBV7-3 | many | .
CASSLRTGGNQPQHF | TGTGCCAGCAGTTTAAGGACAGGCGGGAATCAGCCCCAGCATTTT | TRBJ1-5 | TRBV12-3/TRBV12-4 | . | TRBD1
CASSLGRARGYNEQFF | TGTGCCAGCAGTTTGGGGAGAGCCCGGGGGTACAATGAGCAGTTCTTC | TRBJ2-1 | TRBV12-3/TRBV12-4 | many | .
CASSLGLRNEQFF | TGTGCCAGCAGCCTGGGCCTGAGAAATGAGCAGTTCTTC | TRBJ2-1 | TRBV11-2 | many | .
CASSHSGDEQYF | TGTGCCAGCAGCCATTCCGGGGACGAGCAGTACTTC | TRBJ2-7 | TRBV3-1 | few | .
CASSLDSTGADGYTF | TGTGCCAGCAGCTTAGACTCTACCGGGGCTGATGGCTACACCTTC | TRBJ1-2 | TRBV7-2 | many | .
CASSSWGQTNTEAFF | TGTGCCAGCAGCTCCTGGGGACAGACGAACACTGAAGCTTTCTTT | TRBJ1-1 | TRBV7-8 | many | TRBD1
CSASRFAALQETQYF | TGCAGTGCTAGCCGTTTCGCGGCCTTACAAGAGACCCAGTACTTC | TRBJ2-5 | TRBV20-1 | many | .
CASSLVGLSDVLTF | TGCGCCAGCAGCTTGGTCGGGTTGTCAGACGTCCTGACTTTC | TRBJ2-6 | TRBV5-1 | many | .
CASKVNTEAFF | TGTGCCAGCAAAGTGAACACTGAAGCTTTCTTT | TRBJ1-1 | TRBV2 | many | .
CASSLPGTVYEQYF | TGTGCCAGCAGCTTACCCGGGACGGTCTACGAGCAGTACTTC | TRBJ2-7 | TRBV7-2 | once | .
CASSPSRDRGISHQPQHF | TGTGCCAGCAGCCCATCGAGAGACAGGGGAATCAGCCATCAGCCCCAGCATTTC | TRBJ1-5 | TRBV5-8 | . | TRBD1
CASSSRTSGPTDTQYF | TGTGCCAGCAGCTCCCGGACTAGCGGGCCCACAGATACGCAGTATTTT | TRBJ2-3 | TRBV7-3 | few | TRBD2
CASSSSGTDTQYF | TGTGCCAGCAGCTCCTCCGGCACAGATACGCAGTATTTT | TRBJ2-3 | TRBV7-2 | many | .
CASSPDMWSSLHF | TGTGCCAGCTCACCGGACATGTGGTCGTCCCTCCACTTT | TRBJ1-6 | TRBV18 | many | .
CATHGGLAKNIQYF | TGCGCCACGCATGGCGGGCTAGCCAAAAACATTCAGTACTTC | TRBJ2-4 | TRBV10-2 | few | .
CASSSLGGGELFF | TGTGCCAGCAGTTCCCTCGGGGGCGGGGAGCTGTTTTTT | TRBJ2-2 | TRBV12-3/TRBV12-4 | few | .
CASSQDLGNSYEQYF | TGCGCCAGCAGCCAAGATCTCGGCAACTCCTACGAGCAGTACTTC | TRBJ2-7 | TRBV4-3 | many | .
CSAEIGNYGYTF | TGCAGTGCCGAGATAGGGAACTATGGCTACACCTTC | TRBJ1-2 | TRBV20-1 | many | .
CASSIGIAGNSYNEQFF | TGTGCCAGTAGTATCGGTATAGCGGGAAACTCCTACAATGAGCAGTTCTTC | TRBJ2-1 | TRBV19 | many | TRBD2
CASSGLQGSSYEQYF | TGCGCCAGCAGCGGGTTACAGGGTAGCTCCTACGAGCAGTACTTC | TRBJ2-7 | TRBV5-1 | . | .
CASSFSSRGYTF | TGCGCCAGCAGCTTTTCGTCTAGAGGCTACACCTTC | TRBJ1-2 | TRBV5-1 | many | .
CASSVQGTTEAFF | TGTGCCAGCAGTGTTCAGGGAACCACTGAAGCTTTCTTT | TRBJ1-1 | TRBV2 | many | .
CASSFAGGNTGELFF | TGTGCCAGCAGCTTCGCCGGGGGGAACACCGGGGAGCTGTTTTTT | TRBJ2-2 | TRBV7-9 | many | .
CASSSRLAGGPHEQFF | TGTGCCAGCAGCTCCAGACTAGCGGGAGGGCCCCATGAGCAGTTCTTC | TRBJ2-1 | TRBV7-2 | . | TRBD2
CASSLSGGLIPYEQYF | TGTGCCAGCAGTTTATCGGGGGGCCTGATCCCCTACGAGCAGTACTTC | TRBJ2-7 | TRBV27 | many | .
CASSLAGGNSPLHF | TGTGCCAGCAGTTTGGCAGGGGGGAATTCACCCCTCCACTTT | TRBJ1-6 | TRBV27 | few | TRBD1
CASSPPNSPLPF | TGTGCCAGCTCACCACCCAATTCACCCCTCCCTTTT | TRBJ1-6 | TRBV18 | few | .
CASSFSTSGDTGELFF | TGTGCCAGCAGCTTCTCGACTAGCGGGGACACCGGGGAGCTGTTTTTT | TRBJ2-2 | TRBV7-6 | many | TRBD2
CASSLGLSGRALDTQYF | TGTGCCAGCAGTTTGGGTCTTAGCGGGAGGGCCCTAGATACGCAGTATTTT | TRBJ2-3 | TRBV12-3/TRBV12-4 | many | TRBD2
CASSEAGTENTGELFF | TGTGCCAGCAGTGAGGCAGGGACAGAAAACACCGGGGAGCTGTTTTTT | TRBJ2-2 | TRBV2 | many | TRBD1
CASSLEGNVADTQYF | TGCGCCAGCAGCTTGGAGGGGAATGTAGCAGATACGCAGTATTTT | TRBJ2-3 | TRBV5-1 | . | .
CASSSTGRQLNTEAFF | TGTGCCAGCAGTTCTACAGGGAGACAATTAAACACTGAAGCTTTCTTT | TRBJ1-1 | TRBV6-5 | many | .
CATSRVSGTDAFF | TGTGCCACCAGCAGAGTTTCGGGGACAGATGCTTTCTTT | TRBJ1-1 | TRBV15 | few | TRBD1
CASTQGGNYGYTF | TGTGCCAGCACCCAGGGGGGTAACTATGGCTACACCTTC | TRBJ1-2 | TRBV6-1 | many | TRBD1
CASSLEADRGREKLFF | TGTGCCAGCAGCTTAGAAGCTGACAGGGGGCGTGAAAAACTGTTTTTT | TRBJ1-4 | TRBV13 | few | TRBD1
CASSQSWTVTGELFF | TGTGCCAGCAGCCAAAGCTGGACAGTCACCGGGGAGCTGTTTTTT | TRBJ2-2 | TRBV4-2 | many | .
CAISGFGTEAFF | TGTGCCATCAGTGGATTCGGCACTGAAGCTTTCTTT | TRBJ1-1 | TRBV10-3 | many | .
CASSVESGGYEQYF | TGTGCCAGCAGCGTAGAAAGCGGGGGCTACGAGCAGTACTTC | TRBJ2-7 | TRBV9 | few | TRBD2
CASSQNLQETQYF | TGCGCCAGCAGCCAAAACCTACAAGAGACCCAGTACTTC | TRBJ2-5 | TRBV4-3 | . | .
CAIRGTGRRNEQYF | TGTGCCATCAGAGGAACCGGACGGAGAAACGAGCAGTACTTC | TRBJ2-7 | TRBV10-3 | many | .
CASSPNTNEQFF | TGTGCCAGCTCACCTAATACCAATGAGCAGTTCTTC | TRBJ2-1 | TRBV18 | few | .
CASREGLAEANTGELFF | TGTGCCAGCAGAGAGGGACTAGCGGAAGCGAACACCGGGGAGCTGTTTTTT | TRBJ2-2 | TRBV7-9 | many | TRBD2
CASSYTGAPLHF | TGTGCCAGCAGTTACACGGGGGCACCCCTCCACTTT | TRBJ1-6 | TRBV6-6 | many | .
CASRLAGRGEQFF | TGCGCCAGCAGGCTAGCGGGACGAGGTGAGCAGTTCTTC | TRBJ2-1 | TRBV5-1 | many | TRBD2
CASSSRGYEQFF | TGTGCCAGCAGCTCCCGGGGGTATGAGCAGTTCTTC | TRBJ2-1 | TRBV7-9 | . | .
CASSLEQGRYDYTF | TGCGCCAGCAGCTTGGAACAGGGGAGGTATGACTACACCTTC | TRBJ1-2 | TRBV5-1 | many | TRBD1
CASSEVGHTQYF | TGTGCCAGCAGTGAAGTCGGGCATACGCAGTATTTT | TRBJ2-3 | TRBV2 | many | .
CSARWTNSYEQYF | TGCAGTGCTAGATGGACAAATTCCTACGAGCAGTACTTC | TRBJ2-7 | TRBV20-1 | . | .
CASSGAGWADTQYF | TGTGCCAGCAGCGGAGCGGGGTGGGCAGATACGCAGTATTTT | TRBJ2-3 | TRBV2 | . | TRBD2
CASSEGRNYGYTF | TGTGCCAGCAGCGAGGGACGGAATTATGGCTACACCTTC | TRBJ1-2 | TRBV2 | many | .
CASSGWTHRNEQFF | TGTGCCAGTTCGGGGTGGACGCATAGAAATGAGCAGTTCTTC | TRBJ2-1 | TRBV28 | many | .
CASRATGQETQYF | TGTGCCAGTAGGGCGACAGGGCAAGAGACCCAGTACTTC | TRBJ2-5 | TRBV19 | many | TRBD1